This is a list of T cell receptor beta chains from one sample in a study of cytomegalovirus exposure and HLA in healthy donors. Assay used: immunoSEQ multiplex PCR; TCRdb lists only in-frame clones, some missing. The sample shows approximately 280,000 clones, roughly 88% of them seen only once. Sequenced sample: PBMCs. These receptors all stem from a man aged 35 to 55 in good health and CMV-seropositive. The CDR3 runs from the conserved cysteine through the conserved F or W. The order of the fields is J gene, V gene, D gene, CDR3 length, CDR3 protein, CDR3 DNA. A D gene is named only where the DNA matches it firmly.

TRBJ1-1 | TRBV19 | - | 14 | CASSFGTGETEAFF | TGTGCCAGTAGTTTCGGGACGGGGGAGACTGAAGCTTTCTTT
TRBJ2-3 | TRBV18 | - | 13 | CASSPRDTDTQYF | TGTGCCAGCTCACCCCGGGACACAGATACGCAGTATTTT
TRBJ2-1 | TRBV5-1 | TRBD2 | 15 | CASSSAGGSYNEQFF | TGCGCCAGCAGCTCGGCGGGAGGATCCTACAATGAGCAGTTCTTC
TRBJ2-2 | TRBV5-1 | TRBD1 | 15 | CASTRDRMGTGELFF | TGCGCCAGCACCCGGGACAGGATGGGAACCGGGGAGCTGTTTTTT
TRBJ2-2 | TRBV27 | - | 14 | CASSLTENTGELFF | TGTGCCAGCAGTTTGACAGAGAACACCGGGGAGCTGTTTTTT
TRBJ1-1 | TRBV10-3 | - | 14 | CAISDAQGNTEAFF | TGTGCCATCAGTGACGCACAGGGGAACACTGAAGCTTTCTTT
TRBJ2-2 | TRBV28 | - | 16 | CASSSYRVANTGELFF | TGTGCCAGCAGTTCCTACAGGGTCGCGAACACCGGGGAGCTGTTTTTT
TRBJ1-4 | TRBV14 | - | 15 | CASSPTGISDEKLFF | TGTGCCAGCAGCCCGACAGGAATTTCGGATGAAAAACTGTTTTTT
TRBJ1-1 | TRBV4-3 | TRBD1 | 15 | CASSLSGTGDRGAFF | TGCGCCAGCAGCCTGAGCGGGACAGGGGACAGAGGAGCTTTCTTT
TRBJ2-3 | TRBV9 | - | 12 | CASSVGRDTQYF | TGTGCCAGCAGCGTAGGGAGGGATACGCAGTATTTT
TRBJ2-5 | TRBV27 | TRBD1 | 16 | CASSAHLSGGMETQYF | TGTGCCAGCAGTGCCCACCTATCAGGGGGCATGGAGACCCAGTACTTC
TRBJ1-2 | TRBV28 | TRBD1 | 15 | CASRGGQGPNYGYTF | TGTGCCAGCAGAGGAGGACAGGGACCAAACTATGGCTACACCTTC
TRBJ2-7 | TRBV5-4 | TRBD2 | 17 | CASSARLAGGRRHEQYF | TGTGCCAGCAGCGCTCGACTAGCGGGAGGCCGCCGCCACGAGCAGTACTTC
TRBJ2-7 | TRBV29-1 | TRBD2 | 13 | CSVGASGSYEQYF | TGCAGCGTTGGGGCTAGCGGTTCCTACGAGCAGTACTTC
TRBJ2-5 | TRBV5-4 | TRBD1 | 14 | CASRPGTGQETQYF | TGTGCCAGCAGGCCCGGGACAGGACAAGAGACCCAGTACTTC
TRBJ2-3 | TRBV11-1 | TRBD2 | 16 | CASSLALASGPATQYF | TGTGCCAGCAGCTTAGCGCTCGCTAGCGGGCCGGCTACGCAGTATTTT